The 25 T cell receptor beta chains below come from one sample, sequenced in a study of control samples from healthy donors and cancer patients. The data were produced by immunoSEQ multiplex PCR, yet TCRdb's version contains in-frame clones alone and is incomplete. This sample carries 170,000 or so clones, more than 80% of them seen once, and the ten largest clones take 1.3% to 1.5%. The specimen was blood. All receptors derive from a man aged 25-45 years in good health.

Only one count was recorded for this clone. J is TRBJ1-2 and V is TRBV28; TRBD1 aligns across 9 bases. Germline V gene data show CDR1 as MDHEN and CDR2 as SYDVKM. With V trimmed by 3 bases and J by 6 bases, 17 bases remained unmatched. This CDR3 contains 18 residues. CDR3 sequence: CASSFITGGGSFLDGYTF. In nucleotides, the CDR3 is TGTGCCAGCAGTTTCATTACAGGGGGCGGCTCTTTTTTGGATGGCTACACCTTC.

This sequence joins TRBV4-3 and TRBJ2-3; unclear D gene. V gave up 0 bases and J gave up 2 bases, with 18 bases separating them. CDR3 length: 18 amino acids. The germline gives CDR1 LGHNA, CDR2 YSLEER. This CDR3 is CASSQDDLDHSFTDTQYF. The CDR3 region has the DNA TGCGCCAGCAGCCAAGATGACTTAGACCACTCCTTCACAGATACGCAGTATTTT.

The rearrangement links TRBV9 to TRBJ2-1; tentatively, D is TRBD2 (6 bases). Germline V gene sequence: CDR1 SGDLS, CDR2 YYNGEE. This CDR3 has 12 amino acids. V dropped 3 bases and J dropped 7 bases, with 8 bases sitting between them. DNA for the CDR3: TGTGCCAGCAGCGGCGGGGCGAATGAGCAGTTCTTC. Protein: CASSGGANEQFF.

The chain links TRBV10-1 to TRBJ2-5; 9 positions match TRBD1. The CDR3 runs to 18 residues. Germline V lookup: CDR1 WNHNN, CDR2 SYGVQD (reference sequence). Unmatched junction bases numbered 15, after V lost 3 bases and J lost 4 bases. In DNA, the CDR3 is TGCGCCAGCAGTGAACCCCACCCGGGACAGGGTTTGGGAGAGACCCAGTACTTC. Translated, it gives CASSEPHPGQGLGETQYF.

The chain recombines TRBV13 with TRBJ1-4, with a possible D match to TRBD1 (6 bases). The CDR3 covers 16 residues. Trimming pared 2 bases from V and 0 bases from J, leaving 10 bases between. The V gene's germline CDR1 is PRHDT and CDR2 FYEKMQ (reference sequence). The CDR3 sequence: CASSLQGNPTNEKLFF. The CDR3 coding sequence is TGTGCCAGCAGCTTACAGGGGAATCCAACTAATGAAAAACTGTTTTTT.

This clone was seen once. The J gene is TRBJ2-6, the V gene TRBV15; D not resolved. V was clipped by 1 base and J by 1 base, with 5 bases between them. CDR1 is LNHNV, CDR2 YYDKDF, per germline (reference sequence). CDR3 length: 15 amino acids. As DNA, the CDR3 is TGTGCCACCAGCAGAGTAGAGTCTGGGGCCAACGTCCTGACTTTC. Protein product: CATSRVESGANVLTF.

Here the CDR3 reads CASSPPTQGNNSPLHF. The CDR3 region has the DNA TGTGCCAGCTCACCACCGACACAGGGAAATAATTCACCCCTCCACTTT. J is TRBJ1-6 and V is TRBV18; D might be TRBD1 (6 bases). The CDR3 runs 16 residues. In germline, CDR1 is KGHSH, CDR2 LQKENI. The germline V and J ends were trimmed by 0 bases and 5 bases, with 11 bases remaining between them.

This sequence joins TRBV28 and TRBJ2-3; the match to TRBD2 covers 8 bases. Germline CDR1 MDHEN, CDR2 SYDVKM. Trimming took 5 bases from V and 1 from J; bases not matched to a gene: 2. The CDR3 runs 14 residues. For the CDR3, the DNA is TGTGCCAGCAGTACTAGCGGAGGCACAGATACGCAGTATTTT. It yields the protein CASSTSGGTDTQYF.

J is TRBJ2-7 and V is TRBV19, with unresolved D. The germline V and J ends were trimmed by 3 bases and 1 base, with 7 bases remaining between them. Germline CDR1 and CDR2: LNHDA and SQIVND (reference sequence). The CDR3 has 13 residues. The CDR3 sequence: CASSIRHSYEQYF. CDR3 DNA: TGTGCCAGTAGTATTAGGCATTCCTACGAGCAGTACTTC.

Concerning this clone: The same CDR3 also results from other DNA sequences found in this sample. The CDR3 spells CASSLRGAETQYF. The CDR3 nucleotides read TGTGCCAGCAGCTTAAGAGGGGCAGAGACCCAGTACTTC. The V call is TRBV7-9, the J call TRBJ2-5; perhaps D is TRBD1 or TRBD2 (5 bases each). Trimming removed 2 bases from V and 4 bases from J, with 8 bases in between. The germline V gene has CDR1 SEHNR and CDR2 FQNEAQ (reference sequence). This CDR3 is 13 amino acids long. The full variable domain, with the rest looked up from reference TRBV7-9 and TRBJ2-5, is DTGVSQNPRHKITKRGQNVTFRCDPISEHNRLYWYRQTLGQGPEFLTYFQNEAQLEKSRLLSDRFSAERPKGSFSTLEIQRTEQGDSAMYLCASSLRGAETQYFGPGTRLLVL.

This sequence joins TRBV2 and TRBJ1-2; D remains unclear. The CDR3 contains 13 residues. Germline V gives CDR1 SNHLY, CDR2 FYNNEI. Trimming shortened V by 5 bases and J by 0 bases, and 7 bases separated the two germline ends. The CDR3 loop reads CASSTGSNYGYTF. The CDR3, as DNA: TGTGCCAGCAGTACCGGTTCTAACTATGGCTACACCTTC.

In this sample, this clone turned up once. The chain is built from TRBV4-1 and TRBJ1-6, with 10 nucleotides matching TRBD1. J gave up 4 bases and V 1 base, and 13 bases lay outside the gene matches. The CDR3 contains 20 residues. Germline CDR1 reads MGHRA; CDR2 reads YSYEKL. The CDR3: CASSQAPHRDRGFYNSPLHF. In DNA, the CDR3 is TGCGCCAGCAGCCAAGCACCACACCGGGACAGGGGTTTTTATAATTCACCCCTCCACTTT.

This chain connects TRBV7-2 to TRBJ2-3, with 12 bases matching TRBD2. Trimming removed 5 bases from V and 5 bases from J; junction bases left unmatched: 8. Germline values: CDR1 SGHTA, CDR2 FQGNSA. This CDR3 spans 16 amino acids. The CDR3 nucleotides are TGTGCCAGCAGCCCGACTAGCGGGGGCCGACGAGATACGCAGTATTTT. It translates to CASSPTSGGRRDTQYF.

The chain employs TRBV5-1 and TRBJ2-2; 7 bases match TRBD1. The germline gives CDR1 SGHRS, CDR2 YFSETQ. The CDR3 is 15 residues long. J lost 4 bases, V lost 4 bases, and 7 bases had no gene match. CDR3 nucleotide sequence: TGCGCCAGCAGCGTGCCGGGACAGACCACCGGGGAGCTGTTTTTT. Translation: CASSVPGQTTGELFF.

The chain is built from TRBV7-9 and TRBJ2-3; D gene unclear. Germline CDR1 and CDR2: SEHNR and FQNEAQ (reference sequence). CDR3 length: 12 amino acids. V lost 5 bases and J 6 bases, leaving 9 bases between the germline ends. The CDR3 nucleotides are TGTGCCAGCAGCCCCCGAGGTGATACGCAGTATTTT. It is translated as CASSPRGDTQYF.

V usage is TRBV30 and J usage is TRBJ2-7; D is possibly TRBD1 (6 bases). The germline V and J ends were trimmed by 8 bases and 5 bases, with 13 bases remaining between them. CDR3 length: 11 amino acids. Germline V gene sequence: CDR1 GTSNPN, CDR2 SVGIG (reference sequence). In DNA form, the CDR3 reads TGTGCCAGAAGACACAGGGACGAGCAGTACTTC. Encoded protein: CARRHRDEQYF.

This clone was counted a few times. The J gene is TRBJ2-1, the V gene TRBV7-9; the match to TRBD2 covers 7 bases. V dropped 3 bases and J dropped 0; count of bases not matched to a gene: 8. Germline V gives CDR1 SEHNR, CDR2 FQNEAQ (reference sequence). The CDR3 spans 17 residues. CDR3 loop: CASSFLSGGSSYNEQFF. The CDR3 DNA follows: TGTGCCAGCAGCTTTTTGTCCGGGGGGAGCTCCTACAATGAGCAGTTCTTC.

The J gene is TRBJ2-7, the V gene TRBV29-1, with 10 positions matching TRBD1. The CDR3 is 14 residues long. Germline CDR1 SQVTM, CDR2 ANQGSEA. The V and J ends lost 4 bases and 6 bases, in that order; junction bases with no gene match: 9. The CDR3 loop is CSVVGLGQGTEQYF. DNA for the CDR3: TGCAGCGTTGTGGGTCTGGGACAGGGGACCGAGCAGTACTTC.

The rearrangement uses TRBV4-1 and TRBJ2-3; 10 bases are a match to TRBD1. CDR3 size: 17 residues. CDR1 MGHRA and CDR2 YSYEKL come from the germline V gene. Trimming took 2 bases from V and 4 from J; bases not matched to a gene: 9. CDR3 DNA: TGCGCCAGCAGCCAACCCCCCGGGACAGGGGCTCCAGATACGCAGTATTTT. Protein product: CASSQPPGTGAPDTQYF.

The gene calls are TRBV18 and TRBJ1-1, with D uncertain. Per germline, CDR1 KGHSH and CDR2 LQKENI. The V and J ends lost 1 base and 8 bases respectively, with 8 bases between them. There are 12 residues in the CDR3. CDR3 bases: TGTGCCAGCTCACCACGGACGGGGGAAGCTTTCTTT. Protein product: CASSPRTGEAFF.

V is TRBV28 and J is TRBJ2-3, with TRBD2 as a possible D gene (5 bases). The V end lost 6 bases, the J end lost 7 bases, and 20 bases lay between the germline ends. Germline-derived CDR1 and CDR2 are MDHEN and SYDVKM. The CDR3 spans 15 residues. CDR3 coding DNA: TGTGCCAGCAGCCACATTTTCGGGGTTGGAAATACGCAGTATTTT. It encodes CASSHIFGVGNTQYF.

V is TRBV27 and J is TRBJ2-6; a possible D gene is TRBD2 (5 bases). CDR3 length equals 17 residues. The germline V and J ends were trimmed by 0 bases and 0 bases, with 9 bases remaining between them. Germline V gene lookup returns CDR1 MNHEY and CDR2 SMNVEV (reference sequence). The CDR3 loop is CASSLSGAISGANVLTF. For the CDR3, the DNA is TGTGCCAGCAGTTTATCGGGAGCGATCTCTGGGGCCAACGTCCTGACTTTC.

V is TRBV15 and J is TRBJ2-3, with D hard to call. Trimming removed 0 bases at V and 5 bases at J, with 3 bases between. The CDR3 runs to 12 residues. CDR1 LNHNV and CDR2 YYDKDF come from the germline V gene (reference sequence). The CDR3 DNA sequence: TGTGCCACCAGCAGAGATAAAGATACGCAGTATTTT. Translated: CATSRDKDTQYF.

About this clone itself: Other DNA sequences of this sample code for an identical CDR3. This chain uses TRBV18 with TRBJ1-2; perhaps TRBD1 as D (5 bases). Deletions cut 4 bases from V and 4 bases from J, with 10 bases between. Germline CDR1 reads KGHSH; CDR2 reads LQKENI. The CDR3 extends over 13 amino acids. The CDR3 DNA follows: TGTGCCAGCTCACAGGGACCGAGCTATGGCTACACCTTC. Translated, it gives CASSQGPSYGYTF.

The V gene is TRBV6-5, the J gene TRBJ2-5; 8 bases agree with TRBD1. This CDR3 comprises 15 residues. The V and J ends lost 8 bases and 4 bases, in that order; junction bases with no gene match: 12. Germline assignment: CDR1 MNHEY and CDR2 SVGAGI. The CDR3 loop reads CASFLGQGGRETQYF. CDR3 DNA sequence: TGTGCCAGCTTCCTAGGACAGGGAGGAAGAGAGACCCAGTACTTC.